The rows below give T cell receptor beta chains drawn from one sample of a study of blood T cell repertoires in COVID-19. The repertoire was sequenced with immunoSEQ multiplex PCR; TCRdb's copy has only in-frame clones and lacks some. The sample lists under 350,000 clones, 65% to 90% occurring once. The specimen was PBMCs or T cells enriched from blood (not recorded which). These receptors were obtained from a woman aged 40 to 49 with acute COVID-19. Each CDR3 is given without its conserved first and last residue. The order of the fields is CDR3 protein, V gene, J gene.

CDR3aa: ASSSPHLSQLY
v_gene: TRBV7-2
j_gene: TRBJ2-7

CDR3aa: ASSYSKTGFGYT
v_gene: TRBV6-5
j_gene: TRBJ1-2

CDR3aa: ASSLSGPGQPQH
v_gene: TRBV7-2
j_gene: TRBJ1-5

CDR3aa: ASSQGSGGSYNEQF
v_gene: TRBV14
j_gene: TRBJ2-1

CDR3aa: ASSPLPEETQY
v_gene: TRBV18
j_gene: TRBJ2-5

CDR3aa: ASSLRGSSGANVLT
v_gene: TRBV28
j_gene: TRBJ2-6

CDR3aa: ASSSGGYNYEQY
v_gene: TRBV6-5
j_gene: TRBJ2-7

CDR3aa: ASSGDSLLF
v_gene: TRBV18
j_gene: TRBJ1-4

CDR3aa: ASSHNREGEKLF
v_gene: TRBV5-1
j_gene: TRBJ1-4

CDR3aa: ASSDGTGSSYNSPLH
v_gene: TRBV2
j_gene: TRBJ1-6

CDR3aa: ASSPLSNSEKLF
v_gene: TRBV9
j_gene: TRBJ1-4

CDR3aa: ASSADNSPNYGYT
v_gene: TRBV5-5
j_gene: TRBJ1-2

CDR3aa: ASSLLDRNYEQY
v_gene: TRBV7-9
j_gene: TRBJ2-7

CDR3aa: ASSLGTGRPREPQH
v_gene: TRBV4-1
j_gene: TRBJ1-5

CDR3aa: ASSQVYGGGYEQF
v_gene: TRBV4-3
j_gene: TRBJ2-1

CDR3aa: ASSGGQGFSLWEEKLF
v_gene: TRBV7-9
j_gene: TRBJ1-4

CDR3aa: ASSPRTEAGEKLF
v_gene: TRBV5-6
j_gene: TRBJ1-4